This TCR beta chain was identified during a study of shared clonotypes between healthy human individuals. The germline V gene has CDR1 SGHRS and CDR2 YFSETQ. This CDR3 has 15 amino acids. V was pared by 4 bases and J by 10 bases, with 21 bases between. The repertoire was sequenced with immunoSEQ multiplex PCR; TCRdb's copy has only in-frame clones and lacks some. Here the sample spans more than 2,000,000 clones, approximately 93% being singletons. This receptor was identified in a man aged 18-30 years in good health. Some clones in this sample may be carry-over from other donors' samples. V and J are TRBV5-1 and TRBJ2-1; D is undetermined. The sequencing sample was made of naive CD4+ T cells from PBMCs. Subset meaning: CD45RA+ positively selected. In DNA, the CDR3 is TGCGCCAGCAGCCAACGTACTCCGCCCGCCGGGGAGCAGTTCTTC. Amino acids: CASSQRTPPAGEQFF.